Listed here are 20 T cell receptor beta chains from one sample, sequenced in a study of cytomegalovirus exposure and HLA in healthy donors. PCR used 60 Vbeta primers and 13 Jbeta primers. Generated by immunoSEQ multiplex PCR, the TCRdb table keeps only in-frame clones and is missing some. The table includes roughly 190,000 clones, 85% to 90% detected once. The sample consisted of PBMCs. The receptors come from a woman aged 18-30 years in good health and CMV-seronegative.

The chain links TRBV5-4 to TRBJ2-7; D perhaps matches TRBD2 (5 bases). This CDR3 is 14 amino acids long. Germline CDR1 reads SGHNT; CDR2 reads YYREEE (reference sequence). The ends were cut back, 3 bases at V and 5 bases at J, with 15 bases in the middle. The CDR3 is CASSSGIIRDEQYF. CDR3 sequence (DNA): TGTGCCAGCAGCTCGGGGATTATTCGGGACGAGCAGTACTTC.

The J gene is TRBJ2-5, the V gene TRBV19; 9 nucleotides agree with TRBD2. Losses at the gene ends were 5 bases for V and 3 bases for J; bases not matched to a gene: 4. The CDR3 runs 14 residues. Germline V CDR1 and CDR2: LNHDA, SQIVND (reference sequence). CDR3 sequence: CASSPSGIKETQYF. CDR3 bases: TGTGCCAGTAGTCCTAGCGGGATTAAAGAGACCCAGTACTTC.

The gene calls are TRBV7-6 and TRBJ2-3, with 8 bases aligning to TRBD2. This CDR3 region has 17 residues. The germline gives CDR1 SGHVS, CDR2 FNYEAQ. V shed 3 bases, J shed 2 bases, and the junction held 10 bases outside the gene matches. CDR3 in DNA: TGTGCCAGCAGCTTTAGGACTAGCCCCACTCCCACAGATACGCAGTATTTT. It encodes CASSFRTSPTPTDTQYF.

This clone was counted only a few times. This chain connects TRBV7-9 to TRBJ1-2; D might be TRBD1 (6 bases). The CDR3 has 15 amino acids. The germline gives CDR1 SEHNR, CDR2 FQNEAQ (reference sequence). Trimming took 6 bases from V and 2 from J, leaving 16 bases between them. CDR3 in DNA: TGTGCCAGCAGGAGAGAAGGCAGGGGAAACTATGGCTACACCTTC. It yields the protein CASRREGRGNYGYTF.

V is TRBV4-1 and J is TRBJ1-1, with D hard to call. V shed 1 base and J shed 2 bases, with 14 bases lying between them. The germline gives CDR1 MGHRA, CDR2 YSYEKL. The CDR3 length is 16 residues. This CDR3 reads CASSQAVGGPNTEAFF. As DNA, the CDR3 is TGCGCCAGCAGCCAAGCGGTGGGTGGGCCAAACACTGAAGCTTTCTTT.

The chain employs TRBV6-6 and TRBJ1-6; 11 nucleotides align to TRBD1. This CDR3 is built from 16 residues. The V gene's germline CDR1 is MNHNY and CDR2 SVGAGI (reference sequence). V dropped 4 bases and J dropped 7; count of bases not matched to a gene: 6. DNA of the CDR3: TGTGCCAGCAGTTTTACGGACAGGGGGCGGAATTCACCCCTCCACTTT. Its translation is CASSFTDRGRNSPLHF.

This clone was recorded once. This sample also contains other DNA sequences that code for the same CDR3. The rearrangement links TRBV27 to TRBJ1-2, with a tentative D call TRBD1 (6 bases). In germline, CDR1 is MNHEY, CDR2 SMNVEV (reference sequence). The CDR3 spans 17 residues. Trimming took 9 bases from V and 0 from J, leaving 23 bases between them. In DNA, the CDR3 is TGTGCCAGTAGTGCACTACAGGGTTTAGGGGCTAACTATGGCTACACCTTC. Translating gives CASSALQGLGANYGYTF.

This sequence joins TRBV6-5 and TRBJ1-2; D gene unclear. Per the germline V gene, CDR1 is MNHEY and CDR2 is SVGAGI. This CDR3 is built from 13 residues. The ends were cut back, 6 bases at V and 2 bases at J, with 10 bases in the middle. CDR3 in DNA: TGTGCCAGCAGCTCGGGGTTCAACTATGGCTACACCTTC. Protein: CASSSGFNYGYTF.

The chain joins TRBV9 to TRBJ1-1; D is undetermined. Germline CDR1 SGDLS, CDR2 YYNGEE. V lost 1 base to trimming and J lost 5 bases, with 9 bases between them. The CDR3 has 13 amino acids. The CDR3 DNA reads as TGTGCCAGCAGCGTATCTGGAGGGACTGAAGCTTTCTTT. Translating it yields CASSVSGGTEAFF.

This sequence joins TRBV6-1 and TRBJ2-5; 7 nucleotides agree with TRBD2. J lost 2 bases, V lost 0 bases, and 6 bases had no gene match. The germline CDR1 and CDR2 sequences are MNHNS and SASEGT. CDR3 size: 16 residues. The CDR3 spells CASSEAMGGGQETQYF. The CDR3 bases are TGTGCCAGCAGTGAAGCCATGGGGGGAGGGCAAGAGACCCAGTACTTC.

The chain couples TRBV30 to TRBJ2-1, with 7 positions matching TRBD2. V lost 0 bases, J lost 10 bases, and 9 bases stayed unmatched. Germline V lookup: CDR1 GTSNPN, CDR2 SVGIG (reference sequence). The CDR3 is made up of 14 amino acids. The CDR3 protein is CAWSVGGSRIEQFF. In DNA, the CDR3 is TGTGCCTGGAGTGTGGGCGGGAGCAGGATAGAGCAGTTCTTC.

This clone was observed once. The chain joins TRBV15 to TRBJ2-3; 7 positions agree with TRBD2. Germline lookup yields CDR1 LNHNV and CDR2 YYDKDF (reference sequence). The CDR3 loop spans 17 amino acids. Trimming took 0 bases from V and 0 from J; bases not matched to a gene: 6. The chain's CDR3 is CATSRERLAVSTDTQYF. CDR3 in DNA: TGTGCCACCAGCAGAGAAAGGCTAGCGGTTAGCACAGATACGCAGTATTTT.

CDR3 sequence reads: CASSYSIGTSAYEQYF. The CDR3 region has the DNA TGTGCCAGCAGTTACTCGATAGGGACTAGCGCCTACGAGCAGTACTTC. The chain joins TRBV6-5 to TRBJ2-5; 10 positions match TRBD2. With the DNA end fitting TRBJ2-7 better, the J assignment may be wrong. Germline V gene data show CDR1 as MNHEY and CDR2 as SVGAGI. The CDR3 extends over 16 amino acids.

This chain links TRBV21-1 with TRBJ1-1; TRBD1, the D gene given by the table, was not confirmed from the DNA. TRBV21-1 is a known pseudogene. CDR3 size: 17 residues. The DNA for the CDR3 is TGTGCCAGCAGCTCACACCGGGACAGGGGGCGCGCAGCTGAAGCTTTCTTT. Its translation is CASSSHRDRGRAAEAFF.

This clone was seen a handful of times. The rearrangement uses TRBV18 and TRBJ2-5; no reliable D call. From germline, CDR1 is KGHSH and CDR2 LQKENI. This CDR3 is built from 11 residues. The ends were cut back, 3 bases at V and 5 bases at J, with 4 bases in the middle. CDR3 nucleotide sequence: TGTGCCAGCTCACCCCGGGAGACCCAGTACTTC. This codes for CASSPRETQYF.

The chain has TRBV7-9 and TRBJ1-2; 7 bases are shared with TRBD1. J gave up 7 bases and V 3 bases, and 8 bases lay outside the gene matches. The CDR3 contains 14 residues. The V gene's germline CDR1 is SEHNR and CDR2 FQNEAQ (reference sequence). Here the CDR3 DNA reads TGTGCCAGCAGCTTTCTGACAGGGACGGCTGGCTACACCTTC. It specifies CASSFLTGTAGYTF.

This sequence joins TRBV7-2 and TRBJ1-4; TRBD1 aligns across 8 bases. V trimming: 5 bases; J trimming: 3 bases; junction bases outside the gene matches: 14. This CDR3 contains 18 residues. Germline lookup yields CDR1 SGHTA and CDR2 FQGNSA. The CDR3 sequence is CASSPFVYRGGPNEKLFF. The CDR3 DNA reads TGTGCCAGCAGCCCATTTGTGTACAGGGGGGGTCCTAATGAAAAACTGTTTTTT.

The chain links TRBV11-1 to TRBJ2-2; 13 bases map to TRBD2. This CDR3 has 17 residues. The germline V gene encodes CDR1 SGHAT and CDR2 FQDESV (reference sequence). J was trimmed by 2 bases and V by 5 bases; bases with no gene match: 5. The CDR3 here is CASSLGTSGANTGELFF. Here the CDR3 DNA reads TGTGCCAGCAGCCTCGGGACTAGCGGGGCCAACACCGGGGAGCTGTTTTTT.

The table lists this clone with a count of one. The J gene is TRBJ2-7, the V gene TRBV30; tentatively, D is TRBD2 (5 bases). Germline lookup yields CDR1 GTSNPN and CDR2 SVGIG (reference sequence). The V and J ends lost 8 bases and 3 bases respectively, with 11 bases between them. The CDR3 runs 11 residues. CDR3 DNA sequence: TGTGCCGGTGAGGGTGGCTACGAGCAGTACTTC. Residues: CAGEGGYEQYF.

This clone turned up a few times. J is TRBJ1-6 and V is TRBV5-6; D is possibly TRBD1 (6 bases). CDR3 length: 15 amino acids. V was pared by 1 base and J by 9 bases, with 14 bases between. Germline values: CDR1 SGHDT, CDR2 YYEEEE. The CDR3 nucleotides are TGTGCCAGCAGCTTGTCGATCAGGGGTTCTTCACCCCTCCACTTT. Its protein is CASSLSIRGSSPLHF.